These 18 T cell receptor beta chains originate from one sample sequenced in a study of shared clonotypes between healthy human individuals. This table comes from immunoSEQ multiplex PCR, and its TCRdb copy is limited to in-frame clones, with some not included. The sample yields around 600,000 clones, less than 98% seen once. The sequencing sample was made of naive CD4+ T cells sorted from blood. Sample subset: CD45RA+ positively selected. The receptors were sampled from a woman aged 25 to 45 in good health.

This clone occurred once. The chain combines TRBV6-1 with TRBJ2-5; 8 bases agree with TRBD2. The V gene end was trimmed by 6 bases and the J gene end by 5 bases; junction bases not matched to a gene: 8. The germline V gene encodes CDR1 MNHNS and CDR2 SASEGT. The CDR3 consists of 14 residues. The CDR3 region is CASRTLAVTETQYF. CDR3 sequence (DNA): TGTGCCAGCAGGACACTAGCGGTCACGGAGACCCAGTACTTC.

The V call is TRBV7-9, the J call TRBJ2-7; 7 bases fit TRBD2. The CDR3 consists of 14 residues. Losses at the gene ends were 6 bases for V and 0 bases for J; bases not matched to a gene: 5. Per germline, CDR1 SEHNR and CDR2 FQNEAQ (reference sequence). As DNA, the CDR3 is TGTGCCAGCAGGCCAGCGGGGAGCTCCTACGAGCAGTACTTC. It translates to CASRPAGSSYEQYF.

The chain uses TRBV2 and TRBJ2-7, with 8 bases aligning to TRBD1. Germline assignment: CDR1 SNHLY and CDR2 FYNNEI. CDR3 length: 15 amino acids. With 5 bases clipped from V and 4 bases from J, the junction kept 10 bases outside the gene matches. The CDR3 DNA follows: TGTGCCAGCAGTAGGACAGGGATCCCAGAGTACGAGCAGTACTTC. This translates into CASSRTGIPEYEQYF. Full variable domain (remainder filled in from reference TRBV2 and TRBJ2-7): EPEVTQTPSHQVTQMGQEVILRCVPISNHLYFYWYRQILGQKVEFLVSFYNNEISEKSEIFDDQFSVERPDGSNFTLKIRSTKLEDSAMYFCASSRTGIPEYEQYFGPGTRLTVT.

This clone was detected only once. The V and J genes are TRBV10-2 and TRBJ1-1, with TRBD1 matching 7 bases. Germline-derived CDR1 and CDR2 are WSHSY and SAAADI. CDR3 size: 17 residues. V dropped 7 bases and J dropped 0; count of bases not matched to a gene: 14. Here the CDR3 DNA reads TGCGCCAGCATCAACAGGGGTGTGGGGCCCATGAACACTGAAGCTTTCTTT. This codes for CASINRGVGPMNTEAFF.

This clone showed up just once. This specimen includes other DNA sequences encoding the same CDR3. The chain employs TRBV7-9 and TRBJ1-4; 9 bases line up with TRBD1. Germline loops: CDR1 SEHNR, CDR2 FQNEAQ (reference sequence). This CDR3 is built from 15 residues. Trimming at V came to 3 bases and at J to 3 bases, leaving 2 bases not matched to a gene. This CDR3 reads CASSLGQGSNEKLFF. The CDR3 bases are TGTGCCAGCAGCTTGGGACAGGGATCTAATGAAAAACTGTTTTTT. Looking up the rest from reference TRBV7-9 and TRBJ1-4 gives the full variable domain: DTGVSQNPRHKITKRGQNVTFRCDPISEHNRLYWYRQTLGQGPEFLTYFQNEAQLEKSRLLSDRFSAERPKGSFSTLEIQRTEQGDSAMYLCASSLGQGSNEKLFFGSGTQLSVL.

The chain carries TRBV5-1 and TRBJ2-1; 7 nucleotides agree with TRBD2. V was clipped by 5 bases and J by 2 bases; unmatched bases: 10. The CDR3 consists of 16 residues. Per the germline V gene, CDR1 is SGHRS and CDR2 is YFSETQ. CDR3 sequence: CASSPIPGLTYNEQFF. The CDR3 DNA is TGCGCCAGCAGTCCAATTCCGGGACTAACCTACAATGAGCAGTTCTTC.

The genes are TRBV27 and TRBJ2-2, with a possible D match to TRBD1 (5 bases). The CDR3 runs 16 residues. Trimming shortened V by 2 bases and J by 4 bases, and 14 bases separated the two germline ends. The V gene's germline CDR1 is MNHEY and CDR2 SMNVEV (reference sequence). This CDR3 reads CASSLKAGWGTGELFF. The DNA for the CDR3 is TGTGCCAGCAGTTTAAAGGCAGGGTGGGGCACCGGGGAGCTGTTTTTT.

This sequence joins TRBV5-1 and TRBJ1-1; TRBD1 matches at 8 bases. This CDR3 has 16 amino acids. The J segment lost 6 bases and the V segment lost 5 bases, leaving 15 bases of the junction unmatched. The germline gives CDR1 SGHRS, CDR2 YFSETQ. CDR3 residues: CASRSLTGQGEAEAFF. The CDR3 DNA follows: TGCGCCAGCAGGTCTCTTACTGGACAGGGAGAAGCTGAAGCTTTCTTT. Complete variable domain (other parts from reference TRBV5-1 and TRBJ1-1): KAGVTQTPRYLIKTRGQQVTLSCSPISGHRSVSWYQQTPGQGLQFLFEYFSETQRNKGNFPGRFSGRQFSNSRSEMNVSTLELGDSALYLCASRSLTGQGEAEAFFGQGTRLTVV.

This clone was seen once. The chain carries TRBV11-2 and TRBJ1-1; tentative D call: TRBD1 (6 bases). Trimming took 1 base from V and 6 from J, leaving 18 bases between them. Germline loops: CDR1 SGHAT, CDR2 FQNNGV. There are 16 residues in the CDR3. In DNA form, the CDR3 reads TGTGCCAGCAGCTTAGGTCTCGGGACACGGAGGTCTGAAGCTTTCTTT. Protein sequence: CASSLGLGTRRSEAFF.

CDR3 in amino acids: CASGEGLAGGETQYF. The CDR3 DNA reads as TGCGCCAGCGGAGAGGGACTAGCGGGAGGAGAGACCCAGTACTTC. The chain has TRBV5-1 and TRBJ2-5, with 15 bases aligning to TRBD2. This CDR3 comprises 15 residues. The J segment lost 4 bases and the V segment lost 7 bases, leaving 5 bases of the junction unmatched. CDR1 is SGHRS, CDR2 YFSETQ, per germline.

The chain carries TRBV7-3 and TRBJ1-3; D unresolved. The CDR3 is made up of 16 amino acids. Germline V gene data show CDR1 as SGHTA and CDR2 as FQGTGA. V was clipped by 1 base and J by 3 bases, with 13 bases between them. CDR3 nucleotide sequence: TGTGCCAGCAGCTTAAACGGCCGCGGCAATGGAAACACCATATATTTT. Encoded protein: CASSLNGRGNGNTIYF.

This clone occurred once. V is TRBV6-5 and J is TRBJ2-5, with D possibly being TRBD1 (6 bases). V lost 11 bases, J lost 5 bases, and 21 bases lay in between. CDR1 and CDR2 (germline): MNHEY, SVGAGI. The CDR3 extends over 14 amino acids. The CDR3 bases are TGTGCCTCCGGACAGAAAAGGACTTCTGAGACCCAGTACTTC. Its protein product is CASGQKRTSETQYF.

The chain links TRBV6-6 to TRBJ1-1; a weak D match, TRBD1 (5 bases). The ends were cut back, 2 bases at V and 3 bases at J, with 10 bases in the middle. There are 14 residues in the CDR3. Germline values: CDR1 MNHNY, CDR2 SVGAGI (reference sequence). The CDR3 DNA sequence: TGTGCCAGCAGTTACGGTCGGGGCGACACTGAAGCTTTCTTT. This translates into CASSYGRGDTEAFF.

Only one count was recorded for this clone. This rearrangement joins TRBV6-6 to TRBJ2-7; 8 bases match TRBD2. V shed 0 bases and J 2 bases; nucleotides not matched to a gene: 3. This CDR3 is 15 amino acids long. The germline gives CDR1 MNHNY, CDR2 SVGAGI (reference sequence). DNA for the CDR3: TGTGCCAGCAGTTACTCTAGCGGGAAAGCCTACGAGCAGTACTTC. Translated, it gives CASSYSSGKAYEQYF.

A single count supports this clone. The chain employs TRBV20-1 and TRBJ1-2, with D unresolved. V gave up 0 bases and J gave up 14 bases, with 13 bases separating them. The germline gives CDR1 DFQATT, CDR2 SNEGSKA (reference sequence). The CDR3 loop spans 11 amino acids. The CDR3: CSARDSTFATF. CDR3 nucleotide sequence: TGCAGTGCTAGAGATAGCACCTTCGCAACCTTC.

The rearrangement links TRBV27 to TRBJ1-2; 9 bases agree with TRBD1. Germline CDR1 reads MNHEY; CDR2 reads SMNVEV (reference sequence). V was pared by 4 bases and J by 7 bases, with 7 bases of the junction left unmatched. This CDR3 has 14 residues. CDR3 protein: CASSSLQGAGGYTF. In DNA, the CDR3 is TGTGCCAGCAGTTCCTTACAGGGGGCGGGTGGCTACACCTTC.

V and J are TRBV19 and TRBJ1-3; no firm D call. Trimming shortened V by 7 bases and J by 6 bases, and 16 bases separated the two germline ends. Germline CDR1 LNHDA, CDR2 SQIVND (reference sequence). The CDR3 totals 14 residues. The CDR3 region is CASNPHAGSNTIYF. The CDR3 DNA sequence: TGTGCCAGTAATCCCCATGCGGGTTCAAACACCATATATTTT.

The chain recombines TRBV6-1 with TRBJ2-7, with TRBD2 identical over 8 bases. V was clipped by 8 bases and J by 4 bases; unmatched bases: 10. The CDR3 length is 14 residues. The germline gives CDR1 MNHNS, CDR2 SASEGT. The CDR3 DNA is TGTGCCAGCGTCTCCGGGACTAGGGGTTACGAGCAGTACTTC. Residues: CASVSGTRGYEQYF.